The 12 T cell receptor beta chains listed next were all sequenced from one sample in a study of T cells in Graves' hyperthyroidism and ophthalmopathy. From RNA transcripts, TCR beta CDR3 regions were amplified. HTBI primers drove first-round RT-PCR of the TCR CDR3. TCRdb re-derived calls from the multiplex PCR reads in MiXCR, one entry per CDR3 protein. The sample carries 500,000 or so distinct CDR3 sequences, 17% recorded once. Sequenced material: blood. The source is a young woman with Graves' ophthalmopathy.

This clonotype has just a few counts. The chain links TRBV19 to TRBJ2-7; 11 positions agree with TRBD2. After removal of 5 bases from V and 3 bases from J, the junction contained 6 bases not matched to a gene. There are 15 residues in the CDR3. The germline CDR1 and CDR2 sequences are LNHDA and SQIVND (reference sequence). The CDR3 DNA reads TGTGCCAGTAGTTGGGGGACTAGCGGCAACTACGAGCAGTACTTC. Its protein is CASSWGTSGNYEQYF.

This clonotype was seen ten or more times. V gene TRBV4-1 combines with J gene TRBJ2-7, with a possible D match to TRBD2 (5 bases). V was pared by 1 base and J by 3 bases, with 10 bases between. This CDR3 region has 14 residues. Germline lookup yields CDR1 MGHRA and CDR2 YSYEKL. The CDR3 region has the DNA TGCGCCAGCAGCCAAGGCACGGCGGGCTACGAGCAGTACTTC. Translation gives CASSQGTAGYEQYF.

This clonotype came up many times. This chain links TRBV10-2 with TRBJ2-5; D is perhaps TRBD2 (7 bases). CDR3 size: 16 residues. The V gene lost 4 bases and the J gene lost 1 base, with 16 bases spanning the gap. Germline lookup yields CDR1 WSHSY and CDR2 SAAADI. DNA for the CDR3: TGCGCCAGCAGTGGGGGGGGCACAGGGATCCAAGAGACCCAGTACTTC. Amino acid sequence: CASSGGGTGIQETQYF.

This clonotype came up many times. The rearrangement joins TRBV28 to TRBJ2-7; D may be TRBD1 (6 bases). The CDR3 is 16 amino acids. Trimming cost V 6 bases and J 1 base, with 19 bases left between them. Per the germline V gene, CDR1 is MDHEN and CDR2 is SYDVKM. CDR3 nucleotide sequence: TGTGCCAGCAGCACACCGGGACACGGACGGTCCTACGAGCAGTACTTC. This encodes CASSTPGHGRSYEQYF.

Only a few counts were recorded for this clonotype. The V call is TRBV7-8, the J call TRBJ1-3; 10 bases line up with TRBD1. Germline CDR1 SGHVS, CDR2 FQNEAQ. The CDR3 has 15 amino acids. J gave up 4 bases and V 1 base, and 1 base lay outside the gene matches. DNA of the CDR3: TGTGCCAGCAGCTTAGGGGACAGGGGCGGAAACACCATATATTTT. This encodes CASSLGDRGGNTIYF.

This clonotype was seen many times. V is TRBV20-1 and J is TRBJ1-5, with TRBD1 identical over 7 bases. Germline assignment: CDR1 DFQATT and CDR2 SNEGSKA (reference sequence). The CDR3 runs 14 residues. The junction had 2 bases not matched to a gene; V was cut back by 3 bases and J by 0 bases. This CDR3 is CSASTGDSNQPQHF. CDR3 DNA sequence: TGCAGTGCTAGCACAGGGGATAGCAATCAGCCCCAGCATTTT.

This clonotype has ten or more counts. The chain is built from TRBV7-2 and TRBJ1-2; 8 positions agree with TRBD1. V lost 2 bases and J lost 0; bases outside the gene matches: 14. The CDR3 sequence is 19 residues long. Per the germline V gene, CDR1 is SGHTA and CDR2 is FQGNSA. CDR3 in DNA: TGTGCCAGCAGCTTATTTTTGGGAACAGGGGGTCGGGCTAACTATGGCTACACCTTC. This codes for CASSLFLGTGGRANYGYTF.

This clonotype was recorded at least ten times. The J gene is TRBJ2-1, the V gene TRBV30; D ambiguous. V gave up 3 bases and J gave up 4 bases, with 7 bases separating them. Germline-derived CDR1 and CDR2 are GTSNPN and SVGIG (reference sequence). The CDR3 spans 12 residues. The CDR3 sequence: CAWRGWYNEQFF. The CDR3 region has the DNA TGTGCCTGGAGGGGGTGGTACAATGAGCAGTTCTTC.

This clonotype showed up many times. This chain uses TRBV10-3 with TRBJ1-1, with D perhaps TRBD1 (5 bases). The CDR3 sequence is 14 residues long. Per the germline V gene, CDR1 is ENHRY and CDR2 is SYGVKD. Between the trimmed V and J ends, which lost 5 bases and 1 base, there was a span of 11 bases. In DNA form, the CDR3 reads TGTGCCATCAGTACCGGGACGGGGAACACTGAAGCTTTCTTT. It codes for CAISTGTGNTEAFF.

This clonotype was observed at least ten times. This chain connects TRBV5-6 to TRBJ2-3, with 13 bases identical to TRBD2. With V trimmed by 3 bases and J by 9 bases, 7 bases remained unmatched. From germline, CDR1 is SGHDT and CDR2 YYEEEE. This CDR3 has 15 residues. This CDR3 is CASSYGLAGEETQYF. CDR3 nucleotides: TGTGCCAGCAGCTACGGACTAGCGGGAGAGGAAACGCAGTATTTT. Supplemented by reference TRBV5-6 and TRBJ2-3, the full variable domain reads DAGVTQSPTHLIKTRGQQVTLRCSPKSGHDTVSWYQQALGQGPQFIFQYYEEEERQRGNFPDRFSGHQFPNYSSELNVNALLLGDSALYLCASSYGLAGEETQYFGPGTRLTVL.

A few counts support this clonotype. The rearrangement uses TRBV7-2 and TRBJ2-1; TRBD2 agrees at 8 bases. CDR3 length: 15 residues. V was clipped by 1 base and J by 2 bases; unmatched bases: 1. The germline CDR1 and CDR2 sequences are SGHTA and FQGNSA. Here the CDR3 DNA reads TGTGCCAGCAGCTTAGGGGGACTAGCCTACAATGAGCAGTTCTTC. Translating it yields CASSLGGLAYNEQFF.

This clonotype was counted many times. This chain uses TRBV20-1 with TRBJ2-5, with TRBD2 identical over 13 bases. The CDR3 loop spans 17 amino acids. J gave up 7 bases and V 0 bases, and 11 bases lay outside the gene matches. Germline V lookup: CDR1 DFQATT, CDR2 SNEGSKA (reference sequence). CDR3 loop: CSARERTSGGALATQYF. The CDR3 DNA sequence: TGCAGTGCTAGAGAAAGGACTAGCGGGGGCGCGTTAGCGACCCAGTACTTC.